This T cell receptor beta chain was captured in a study of CD8 T cells in ankylosing spondylitis. Notes on the study in general: Ankylosing spondylitis blood seemed to carry a telltale TCR beta motif made of several highly homologous variants. Earlier work had already found some motif variants in reactive arthritis synovial fluid and blood. Disease-linked clones were found to be CD8+ and relatively rare in peripheral blood.

Molecular-barcoded quantitative 5'-RACE produced these TCR beta libraries. Using its own MiXCR run on the 5' RACE reads, TCRdb lists one record per CDR3 protein. The table records roughly 180,000 distinct CDR3 sequences, roughly 13% of them present only once. The table lists this clonotype with many counts. Its antigen is undetermined. The J segment lost 6 bases and the V segment lost 6 bases, leaving 7 bases of the junction unmatched. The CDR3 consists of 13 residues. From germline, CDR1 is MNHNS and CDR2 SASEGT. The source is a male donor with ankylosing spondylitis or in good health (not recorded which). The chain uses TRBV6-1 and TRBJ1-2; 7 positions match TRBD1. The sample taken for sequencing was blood, either unsorted or a sorted T cell fraction (not recorded which). The CDR3 spells CASSSGQSDGYTF. The DNA for the CDR3 is TGTGCCAGCAGCTCGGGACAGAGCGATGGCTACACCTTC.